One T cell receptor beta chain is described in this entry. Study members were between roughly 18 and 90 years old and lived in some 26 US regions. Clones were sequenced by immunoSEQ multiplex PCR, and TCRdb holds only the in-frame ones, with some missing. Among about 200,000 clones listed, around 87% were seen once. This sample was included in a study of blood T cell repertoires in COVID-19. The overall study: The study drew acute and convalescent COVID-19 samples from the United States, Italy and Spain. The analysed material was cDNA or gDNA that came from T cells, B-cell-depleted T cells, or PBMCs.

The sequenced material came from PBMCs or T cells enriched from blood (not recorded which). This receptor was identified in a woman aged 25 to 45 who had recovered from COVID-19.

The chain's CDR3 is CASSERQASSYEQYF. The CDR3 nucleotides read TGTGCCAGCAGCGAAAGGCAGGCGAGCTCCTACGAGCAGTACTTC. The J gene is TRBJ2-7, the V gene TRBV7-6, with D unclear. The germline gives CDR1 SGHVS, CDR2 FNYEAQ. Trimming removed 5 bases from V and 0 bases from J, with 14 bases in between. The CDR3 is 15 residues long.